This T cell receptor beta chain was sequenced in a study of cytomegalovirus exposure and HLA in healthy donors. The study's findings and limits: Donors belonging to an Asian-associated ancestry cluster reportedly showed fewer N-insertions in productive TCRs than the approximately 640-donor mean, according to what a later analysis found. Presence/absence analyses assumed roughly uniform sequencing depth across donors, which may not hold.

It was with 60 Vbeta and 13 Jbeta primers that the PCR ran. Some clones are missing from TCRdb's copy, which holds only in-frame ones; the method was immunoSEQ multiplex PCR. The sample yields around 100,000 clones, around 84% seen once. With regard to this clone: Its antigen is not identified.

The sequence was collected from a woman aged 18-35 years in good health and CMV-seronegative. Sequences were obtained from PBMCs.

The CDR3 region is CAISNPGQGLIGQAQHF. DNA of the CDR3: TGTGCCATCAGTAATCCGGGACAGGGGCTGATTGGGCAGGCCCAGCATTTT. This chain joins TRBV10-3 and TRBJ1-5, with 10 nucleotides matching TRBD1. Looked up from germline, CDR1 is ENHRY and CDR2 is SYGVKD. V was pared by 5 bases and J by 11 bases, with 18 bases of the junction left unmatched. This CDR3 contains 17 residues.